One sample yielded the 9 T cell receptor beta chains listed below, sequenced in a study of T cell responses to AZD1222 COVID-19 vaccine. Profiling relied on immunoSEQ multiplex PCR, and the TCRdb table lists in-frame clones only, not all of them. The data hold around 120,000 clones, with 90% to 95% observed a single time. Sequences were derived from peripheral blood, sampled 28 days after the second AZD1222 dose. These receptors were collected from an adult who received the AZD1222 COVID-19 vaccine.

This clone was recorded only once. The chain combines TRBV4-3 with TRBJ2-1, with 8 bases identical to TRBD2. The V segment lost 4 bases and the J segment 9 bases; nucleotides outside the gene matches: 14. The length of the CDR3 is 16 residues. Germline V gives CDR1 LGHNA, CDR2 YSLEER. Here the CDR3 reads CASSPLLAGGFGEQFF. The CDR3 nucleotides are TGCGCCAGCAGCCCCCTCCTGGCGGGGGGCTTCGGTGAGCAGTTCTTC.

The chain couples TRBV2 to TRBJ2-1; 12 bases are a match to TRBD1. The CDR3 is 14 amino acids. Trimming at V came to 6 bases and at J to 8 bases, leaving 5 bases not matched to a gene. Germline CDR1 reads SNHLY; CDR2 reads FYNNEI. Here the CDR3 reads CASSSGTGGYEQFF. In DNA, the CDR3 is TGTGCCAGCAGCTCCGGGACAGGGGGCTATGAGCAGTTCTTC.

This clone has more than one count but fewer than ten. This chain connects TRBV27 to TRBJ2-5, with D tentatively TRBD1 or TRBD2 (6 bases each). The CDR3 loop spans 15 amino acids. The germline V and J ends were trimmed by 3 bases and 4 bases, with 15 bases remaining between them. Germline lookup yields CDR1 MNHEY and CDR2 SMNVEV (reference sequence). The CDR3 loop is CASSFGGPAGETQYF. In DNA, the CDR3 is TGTGCCAGCAGTTTTGGGGGGCCCGCAGGAGAGACCCAGTACTTC.

The chain uses TRBV27 and TRBJ2-1; D is possibly TRBD2 (5 bases). The V gene's germline CDR1 is MNHEY and CDR2 SMNVEV (reference sequence). The germline V and J ends were trimmed by 3 bases and 4 bases, with 19 bases remaining between them. CDR3 length equals 17 residues. CDR3 DNA sequence: TGTGCCAGCAGTTTTTCCCCACAAGCGGCTCAATACAATGAGCAGTTCTTC. Protein sequence: CASSFSPQAAQYNEQFF.

As DNA, the CDR3 is TGTGCCACCAGTGACCCAGGGGACCGCAACAATGAGCAGTTCTTC. Encoded protein: CATSDPGDRNNEQFF. This chain joins TRBV24-1 and TRBJ2-1; a weak D match, TRBD1 (6 bases). Trimming left V 4 bases short and J 5 bases short, with 14 bases between. This CDR3 has 15 residues. Germline CDR1 reads KGHDR; CDR2 reads SFDVKD.

The chain is built from TRBV7-8 and TRBJ1-5, with D hard to call. CDR3 length: 13 residues. Germline V gives CDR1 SGHVS, CDR2 FQNEAQ. Deletions cut 3 bases from V and 5 bases from J, with 8 bases between. CDR3 residues: CASSLMRDQPQHF. The CDR3 DNA follows: TGTGCCAGCAGCTTGATGAGGGATCAGCCCCAGCATTTT.

V and J are TRBV3-1 (or the pseudogene TRBV3-2) and TRBJ2-7; TRBD2 aligns across 7 bases. This CDR3 spans 18 amino acids. The V and J ends lost 3 bases and 2 bases, in that order; junction bases with no gene match: 16. Germline V gene lookup returns CDR1 LGHDT and CDR2 YNNKEL (reference sequence). The CDR3 bases are TGTGCCAGCAGCCACTTAGGGGAAATAGCGGGCCAGACCTACGAGCAGTACTTC. Translating gives CASSHLGEIAGQTYEQYF.

V is TRBV9 and J is TRBJ2-1, with D uncertain. Germline V gene data show CDR1 as SGDLS and CDR2 as YYNGEE. The length of the CDR3 is 15 residues. V lost 0 bases and J lost 1, with 8 bases in between. In nucleotides, the CDR3 is TGTGCCAGCAGCGTAGAGGGCTTTTCCTACAATGAGCAGTTCTTC. Its translation: CASSVEGFSYNEQFF.

The chain combines TRBV4-3 with TRBJ2-2; no firm D call. The CDR3 totals 15 residues. The germline V gene encodes CDR1 LGHNA and CDR2 YSLEER. The germline V and J ends were trimmed by 4 bases and 1 base, with 10 bases remaining between them. This chain's CDR3 is CASSLQILNTGELFF. Written as DNA, the CDR3 is TGCGCCAGCAGCCTACAGATATTGAACACCGGGGAGCTGTTTTTT.